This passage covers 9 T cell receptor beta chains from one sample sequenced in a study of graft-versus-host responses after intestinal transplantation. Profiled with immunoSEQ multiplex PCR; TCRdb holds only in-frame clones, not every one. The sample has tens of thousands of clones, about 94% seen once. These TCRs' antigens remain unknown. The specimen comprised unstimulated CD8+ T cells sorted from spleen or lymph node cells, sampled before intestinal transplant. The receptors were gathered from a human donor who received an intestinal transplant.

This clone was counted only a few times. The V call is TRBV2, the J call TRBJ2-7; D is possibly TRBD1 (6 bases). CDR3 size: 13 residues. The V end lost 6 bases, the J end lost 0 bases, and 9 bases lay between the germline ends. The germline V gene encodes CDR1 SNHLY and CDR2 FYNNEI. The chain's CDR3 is CASRGQYSYEQYF. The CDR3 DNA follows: TGTGCCAGCAGAGGACAGTACTCCTACGAGCAGTACTTC. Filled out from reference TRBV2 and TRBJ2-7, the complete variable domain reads EPEVTQTPSHQVTQMGQEVILRCVPISNHLYFYWYRQILGQKVEFLVSFYNNEISEKSEIFDDQFSVERPDGSNFTLKIRSTKLEDSAMYFCASRGQYSYEQYFGPGTRLTVT.

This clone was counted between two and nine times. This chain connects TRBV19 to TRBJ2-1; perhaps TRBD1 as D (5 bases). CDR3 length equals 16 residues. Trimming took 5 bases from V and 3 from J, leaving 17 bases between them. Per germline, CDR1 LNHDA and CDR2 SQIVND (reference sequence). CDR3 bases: TGTGCCAGTAGTCCTCTCGACAGACTGGTCTACAATGAGCAGTTCTTC. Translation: CASSPLDRLVYNEQFF.

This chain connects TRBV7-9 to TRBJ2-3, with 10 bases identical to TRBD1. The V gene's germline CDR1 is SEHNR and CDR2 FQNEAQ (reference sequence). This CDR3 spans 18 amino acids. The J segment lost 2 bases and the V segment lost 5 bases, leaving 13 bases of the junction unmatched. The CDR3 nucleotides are TGTGCCAGCAGCCCTCCAGCCGGGACAGGGGATGACACAGATACGCAGTATTTT. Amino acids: CASSPPAGTGDDTDTQYF.

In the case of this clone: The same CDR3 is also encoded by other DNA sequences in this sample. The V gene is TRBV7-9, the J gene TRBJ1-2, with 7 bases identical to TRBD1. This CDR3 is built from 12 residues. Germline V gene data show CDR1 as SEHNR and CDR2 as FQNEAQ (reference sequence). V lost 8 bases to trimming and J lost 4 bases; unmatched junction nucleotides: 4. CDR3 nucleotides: TGTGCCAGCCGGGACAGCTTCTATGGCTACACCTTC. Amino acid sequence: CASRDSFYGYTF.

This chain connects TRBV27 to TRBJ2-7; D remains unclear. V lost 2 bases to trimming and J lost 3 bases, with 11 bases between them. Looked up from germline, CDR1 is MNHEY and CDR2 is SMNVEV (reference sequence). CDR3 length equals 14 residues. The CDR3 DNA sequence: TGTGCCAGCAGTTTACGGGTTTCCCTCTACGAGCAGTACTTC. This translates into CASSLRVSLYEQYF.

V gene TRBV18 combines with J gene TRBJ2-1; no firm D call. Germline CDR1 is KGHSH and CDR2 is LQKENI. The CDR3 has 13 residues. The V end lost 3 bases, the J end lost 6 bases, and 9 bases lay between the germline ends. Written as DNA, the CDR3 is TGTGCCAGCTCACCGGTACTACCCAATGAGCAGTTCTTC. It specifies CASSPVLPNEQFF.

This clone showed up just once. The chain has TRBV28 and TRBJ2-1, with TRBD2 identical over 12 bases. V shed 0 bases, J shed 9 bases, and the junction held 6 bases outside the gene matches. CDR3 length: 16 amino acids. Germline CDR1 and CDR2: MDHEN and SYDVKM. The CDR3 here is CASSLWLAGGSVEQFF. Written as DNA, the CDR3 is TGTGCCAGCAGTTTATGGCTAGCGGGAGGGTCGGTTGAGCAGTTCTTC.

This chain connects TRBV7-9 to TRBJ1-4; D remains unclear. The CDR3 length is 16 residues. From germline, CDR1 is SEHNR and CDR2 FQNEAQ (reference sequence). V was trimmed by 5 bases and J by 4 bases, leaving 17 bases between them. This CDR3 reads CASSPRISSHNEKLFF. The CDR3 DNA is TGTGCCAGCAGCCCCCGGATCTCCTCTCATAATGAAAAACTGTTTTTT.

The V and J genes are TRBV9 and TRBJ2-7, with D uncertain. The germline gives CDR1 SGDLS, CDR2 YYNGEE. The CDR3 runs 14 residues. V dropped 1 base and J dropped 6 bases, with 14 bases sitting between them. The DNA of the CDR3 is TGTGCCAGCAGCGTAAAATCCGAGTGGTCCGAGCAGTACTTC. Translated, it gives CASSVKSEWSEQYF.